This T cell receptor (beta chain) was identified during a study of shared clonotypes between healthy human individuals. The assay was immunoSEQ multiplex PCR, and TCRdb's table has in-frame clones only and misses some. The table records around 750,000 clones, roughly 70% of them present only once. Partitioning of CD4+ cells yielded a CD45RA+ naive subset and a CD45RA-negative memory subset. Trimming shortened V by 3 bases and J by 9 bases, and 12 bases separated the two germline ends. The CDR3 consists of 13 residues. The germline V gene has CDR1 LNHDA and CDR2 SQIVND (reference sequence). The sample comprised memory CD4+ T cells sorted from blood. The subset is: CD45RA-negative fraction. The receptor was derived from a woman in her twenties or thirties in good health. The chain combines TRBV19 with TRBJ2-1, with a tentative D call TRBD1 (5 bases). As DNA, the CDR3 is TGTGCCAGTAGTATTAGTTTTCAGGGTGAGCAGTTCTTC. This translates into CASSISFQGEQFF. The variable domain in full, completed from reference TRBV19 and TRBJ2-1, reads DGGITQSPKYLFRKEGQNVTLSCEQNLNHDAMYWYRQDPGQGLRLIYYSQIVNDFQKGDIAEGYSVSREKKESFPLTVTSAQKNPTAFYLCASSISFQGEQFFGPGTRLTVL.